Given below is one T cell receptor beta chain in context. What it binds is not known. This same CDR3 is encoded by further DNA sequences in the sample. The sample is drawn from a study of shared clonotypes between healthy human individuals. Study-level results: A few donors held 5% to 5.5% of naive CD4 clonotypes in common. It was the non-shared clonotypes that had lower generation probabilities than clonotypes shared by all four donors. Researchers sampled only blood; tissue repertoires likely differ.

Clones were read by immunoSEQ multiplex PCR, and TCRdb kept only the in-frame ones, dropping some. This sample yields about 1.1 million clones, of which roughly 80% are seen a single time; 0.89% belongs to the top ten. This sequence originates from a man younger than 35 in good health. Some clones in this sample may be carry-over from other donors' samples. The sample comprised memory CD4+ T cells from PBMCs. Subset reported: CD45RA-negative fraction.

The CDR3 nucleotides read TGTGCCAGCAGTCTTAGCGGGACATACAATGAGCAGTTCTTC. Protein product: CASSLSGTYNEQFF. The chain is built from TRBV28 and TRBJ2-1, with TRBD2 matching 8 bases. The trim removed 5 bases at V and 4 bases at J, leaving 4 bases unmatched. Germline CDR1 reads MDHEN; CDR2 reads SYDVKM. The CDR3 spans 14 residues.